This entry concerns a single TCR beta chain. The sampling schedule covered blood at baseline, cycle 4 day 1, and cycle 7 day 1. Using immunoSEQ multiplex PCR, the repertoire was profiled, and TCRdb retains in-frame clones only, with some absent. The repertoire consists of over 80,000 clones, with roughly 93% occurring once and the leading ten covering more than 0.25%. Trimming cost V 1 base and J 5 bases, with 17 bases left between them. CDR3 length: 16 amino acids. Germline CDR1 and CDR2: SGHDN and FVKESK. The data were obtained in a study of OX40 agonist ivuxolimab in advanced cancers. Overall study: An agonistic anti-OX40 (CD134) antibody, ivuxolimab, was used to treat the patients.

The chain recombines TRBV14 with TRBJ2-5; D may be TRBD1 or TRBD2 (5 bases each). The specimen comprised CD4+ or CD8+ T cells sorted from blood, sampled in a trial of the OX40 agonist ivuxolimab. The sequence was collected from an adult with an advanced solid tumor such as melanoma, head and neck, liver or kidney cancer. In DNA, the CDR3 is TGTGCCAGCAGCCAAGGGACATCCGGAGGATACGAGACCCAGTACTTC. It encodes CASSQGTSGGYETQYF.